This T cell receptor beta chain is drawn from a study of siplizumab effects on memory and regulatory T cells. A note on this clone: Its antigen is undetermined.

For every sample, about 10^5 TCR templates were assayed. Here immunoSEQ multiplex PCR was the method, and the copy in TCRdb shows in-frame clones only, minus some. The table shows more than 45,000 clones, with under 98% occurring only once. Findings of the study overall: Naive T cells appeared more diverse than memory cells and seemed to be major alloresponse contributors. Siplizumab, the agent tested, significantly reduced alloreactive sequences traceable to unstimulated CD4+ memory cells.

Trimming took off 6 bases at V and 3 bases at J, with 12 bases between the two ends. This CDR3 spans 14 amino acids. CDR1 is MNHNS and CDR2 is SASEGT in the germline V gene. Material: naive CD4+ T cells sorted from blood. The chain couples TRBV6-1 to TRBJ2-1; D gene uncertain. This TCR came from a human donor in good health. CDR3 protein: CASRRQAGYNEQFF. CDR3 bases: TGTGCCAGCAGGCGGCAGGCTGGCTACAATGAGCAGTTCTTC.